This TCR beta chain was captured in a study of blood T cell repertoires in COVID-19. Study summary: Spain, Italy and the United States supplied samples that represented acute and convalescent COVID-19.

In the original analysis: Counts of nucleated cells, estimated from reference gene primer amplification, were obtained. Assay: immunoSEQ multiplex PCR; the TCRdb copy retains only in-frame clones and omits some. The V and J calls and the clone size are those of that table, but D and trimming were determined from the DNA. The sample lists about 480,000 clones, roughly 90% occurring once. This clone appeared a single time. V lost 4 bases and J lost 0, with 11 bases in between. The CDR3 covers 16 residues. In germline, CDR1 is KGHDR, CDR2 SFDVKD. The sequenced sample was PBMCs or T cells enriched from blood (not recorded which). This rearrangement joins TRBV24-1 to TRBJ2-2, with D unresolved. The receptor comes from a woman between 40 and 50 years old who had recovered from COVID-19. CDR3 region: CATSDPTNANTGELFF. Here the CDR3 DNA reads TGTGCCACCAGTGACCCGACAAACGCGAACACCGGGGAGCTGTTTTTT.